In this sample, the clone carrying this T cell receptor (beta chain) turned up many times. Its antigen is as yet unknown. The data stem from a study of early T cells in non-severe SARS-CoV-2 infection. Study as a whole: Alpha and beta chains were unpaired, from unsorted whole-blood bulk RNA. Findings and caveats of the study: Comparison of clonotypes with VDJdb favored anti-spike CD8 responses while missing private and CD4 specificities.

Molecules of cDNA were individually given unique molecular identifiers that were attached to them. TCRdb redid the calling of the 5' RACE reads with MiXCR, one entry per CDR3 protein. The table includes tens of thousands of distinct CDR3 sequences, 5.5% to 7.5% detected once. V gave up 0 bases and J gave up 1 base, with 6 bases separating them. Germline-derived CDR1 and CDR2 are MNHEY and SVGAGI. This CDR3 has 14 amino acids. This TCR derives from an adult who was a healthcare worker with PCR-confirmed SARS-CoV-2 infection or an uninfected control (not recorded which). V gene TRBV6-5 combines with J gene TRBJ1-1; no reliable D call. Sequenced sample: whole blood. CDR3 amino acids: CASSYSPKNTEAFF. CDR3 DNA: TGTGCCAGCAGTTACTCCCCGAAGAACACTGAAGCTTTCTTT.